Below are 9 T cell receptor beta chains sequenced from a single sample in a study of blood T cell repertoires in COVID-19. Data came from immunoSEQ multiplex PCR; TCRdb stores just in-frame clones and leaves some out. The sample yields roughly 250,000 clones, approximately 87% seen once. The source material was peripheral blood. The receptors were gathered from a woman aged 30 to 39 with COVID-19, enrolled during active disease.

This chain links TRBV11-2 with TRBJ2-7; the D gene is possibly TRBD2 (6 bases). V gave up 0 bases and J gave up 0 bases, with 9 bases separating them. The CDR3 has 15 amino acids. Germline CDR1 SGHAT, CDR2 FQNNGV. The CDR3: CASSLEFGSSYEQYF. In DNA form, the CDR3 reads TGTGCCAGCAGCTTAGAGTTCGGGAGCTCCTACGAGCAGTACTTC.

CDR3 in DNA: TGTGCCAGCAGCTTTCTAGCGGTTAGCACAGATACGCAGTATTTT. Amino acids: CASSFLAVSTDTQYF. The chain uses TRBV5-4 and TRBJ2-3, with TRBD2 identical over 7 bases. Trimming at V came to 2 bases and at J to 0 bases, leaving 3 bases not matched to a gene. The V gene's germline CDR1 is SGHNT and CDR2 YYREEE (reference sequence). The CDR3 loop spans 15 amino acids.

This clone appeared a single time. This chain connects TRBV28 to TRBJ1-4, with D hard to call. Germline loops: CDR1 MDHEN, CDR2 SYDVKM. The CDR3 extends over 16 amino acids. The ends were cut back, 4 bases at V and 4 bases at J, with 16 bases in the middle. CDR3 DNA sequence: TGTGCCAGCAGTTCTCCGGGTGAGGGAGGTAATGAAAAACTGTTTTTT. This sequence encodes CASSSPGEGGNEKLFF.

The gene calls are TRBV12-5 and TRBJ2-1; possible D gene TRBD1, 6 bases. Germline CDR1 is LGHNT and CDR2 is FRNRAP. Trimming took 1 base from V and 1 from J, leaving 8 bases between them. The CDR3 contains 15 residues. CDR3 protein: CASGLERGSYNEQFF. Written as DNA, the CDR3 is TGTGCTAGTGGTTTGGAGAGGGGGTCCTACAATGAGCAGTTCTTC.

In DNA form, the CDR3 reads TGTGCAAGTCGCTCCCACTTTAGCGGGGGGGCCGACAATGAGCAGTTCTTC. It codes for CASRSHFSGGADNEQFF. This chain uses TRBV12-2 with TRBJ2-1; the table gives TRBD2 as D, unverified against the DNA. TRBV12-2 is a known pseudogene. This CDR3 has 17 residues.

The chain uses TRBV11-2 and TRBJ2-5; 7 bases match TRBD2. The J segment lost 5 bases and the V segment lost 5 bases, leaving 14 bases of the junction unmatched. The CDR3 covers 16 residues. Germline V CDR1 and CDR2: SGHAT, FQNNGV. CDR3 nucleotide sequence: TGTGCCAGCAGCCCCTGGGGGGGGGAGACGTGGGAGACCCAGTACTTC. This sequence encodes CASSPWGGETWETQYF. Supplemented by reference TRBV11-2 and TRBJ2-5, the full variable domain reads EAGVAQSPRYKIIEKRQSVAFWCNPISGHATLYWYQQILGQGPKLLIQFQNNGVVDDSQLPKDRFSAERLKGVDSTLKIQPAKLEDSAVYLCASSPWGGETWETQYFGPGTRLLVL.

The V call is TRBV7-9, the J call TRBJ2-7; 7 positions match TRBD1. The J segment lost 0 bases and the V segment lost 6 bases, leaving 8 bases of the junction unmatched. Per the germline V gene, CDR1 is SEHNR and CDR2 is FQNEAQ (reference sequence). This CDR3 is built from 15 residues. The CDR3 here is CASRPTGTASYEQYF. The CDR3 DNA sequence: TGTGCCAGCAGACCGACCGGGACAGCCTCCTACGAGCAGTACTTC. Full variable domain (missing parts from reference TRBV7-9 and TRBJ2-7): DTGVSQNPRHKITKRGQNVTFRCDPISEHNRLYWYRQTLGQGPEFLTYFQNEAQLEKSRLLSDRFSAERPKGSFSTLEIQRTEQGDSAMYLCASRPTGTASYEQYFGPGTRLTVT.

CDR3 in amino acids: CASSVTGENTIYF. DNA for the CDR3: TGTGCCAGTAGTGTAACAGGGGAGAACACCATATATTTT. The J gene is TRBJ1-3, the V gene TRBV19, with 7 nucleotides matching TRBD1. The CDR3 has 13 amino acids. Per the germline V gene, CDR1 is LNHDA and CDR2 is SQIVND (reference sequence). J gave up 7 bases and V 5 bases, and 5 bases lay outside the gene matches.

V gene TRBV29-1 combines with J gene TRBJ1-2, with TRBD1 as a possible D gene (6 bases). Trimming left V 0 bases short and J 6 bases short, with 14 bases between. CDR1 and CDR2 (germline): SQVTM, ANQGSEA. The CDR3 has 14 amino acids. CDR3 nucleotides: TGCAGCGTTGAAGATTACGGCAGGGGAGATGGCTACACCTTC. Protein product: CSVEDYGRGDGYTF.